This T cell receptor (beta chain) was sequenced in a study of blood T cell repertoires in COVID-19. On the study more broadly: Material from acute and convalescent COVID-19 was sourced from the United States, Italy and Spain. The analysed material was cDNA or gDNA that came from T cells, B-cell-depleted T cells, or PBMCs.

The CDR3 sequence is 13 residues long. CDR1 MDHEN and CDR2 SYDVKM come from the germline V gene. Trimming took 6 bases from V and 10 from J, leaving 16 bases between them. TCRdb keeps only in-frame clones here, not all; method: immunoSEQ multiplex PCR. The sample contains 12,000 to 15,000 clones, about 87% of which appear only once. The TCR originated in a human donor in a cohort sampled during active COVID-19. V usage is TRBV28 and J usage is TRBJ1-5, with TRBD1 as a possible D gene (6 bases). Sequencing was performed on peripheral blood. The CDR3 here is CASRTGLQGPQHF. The CDR3 DNA reads TGTGCCAGCAGGACAGGCCTCCAAGGACCCCAGCATTTT.